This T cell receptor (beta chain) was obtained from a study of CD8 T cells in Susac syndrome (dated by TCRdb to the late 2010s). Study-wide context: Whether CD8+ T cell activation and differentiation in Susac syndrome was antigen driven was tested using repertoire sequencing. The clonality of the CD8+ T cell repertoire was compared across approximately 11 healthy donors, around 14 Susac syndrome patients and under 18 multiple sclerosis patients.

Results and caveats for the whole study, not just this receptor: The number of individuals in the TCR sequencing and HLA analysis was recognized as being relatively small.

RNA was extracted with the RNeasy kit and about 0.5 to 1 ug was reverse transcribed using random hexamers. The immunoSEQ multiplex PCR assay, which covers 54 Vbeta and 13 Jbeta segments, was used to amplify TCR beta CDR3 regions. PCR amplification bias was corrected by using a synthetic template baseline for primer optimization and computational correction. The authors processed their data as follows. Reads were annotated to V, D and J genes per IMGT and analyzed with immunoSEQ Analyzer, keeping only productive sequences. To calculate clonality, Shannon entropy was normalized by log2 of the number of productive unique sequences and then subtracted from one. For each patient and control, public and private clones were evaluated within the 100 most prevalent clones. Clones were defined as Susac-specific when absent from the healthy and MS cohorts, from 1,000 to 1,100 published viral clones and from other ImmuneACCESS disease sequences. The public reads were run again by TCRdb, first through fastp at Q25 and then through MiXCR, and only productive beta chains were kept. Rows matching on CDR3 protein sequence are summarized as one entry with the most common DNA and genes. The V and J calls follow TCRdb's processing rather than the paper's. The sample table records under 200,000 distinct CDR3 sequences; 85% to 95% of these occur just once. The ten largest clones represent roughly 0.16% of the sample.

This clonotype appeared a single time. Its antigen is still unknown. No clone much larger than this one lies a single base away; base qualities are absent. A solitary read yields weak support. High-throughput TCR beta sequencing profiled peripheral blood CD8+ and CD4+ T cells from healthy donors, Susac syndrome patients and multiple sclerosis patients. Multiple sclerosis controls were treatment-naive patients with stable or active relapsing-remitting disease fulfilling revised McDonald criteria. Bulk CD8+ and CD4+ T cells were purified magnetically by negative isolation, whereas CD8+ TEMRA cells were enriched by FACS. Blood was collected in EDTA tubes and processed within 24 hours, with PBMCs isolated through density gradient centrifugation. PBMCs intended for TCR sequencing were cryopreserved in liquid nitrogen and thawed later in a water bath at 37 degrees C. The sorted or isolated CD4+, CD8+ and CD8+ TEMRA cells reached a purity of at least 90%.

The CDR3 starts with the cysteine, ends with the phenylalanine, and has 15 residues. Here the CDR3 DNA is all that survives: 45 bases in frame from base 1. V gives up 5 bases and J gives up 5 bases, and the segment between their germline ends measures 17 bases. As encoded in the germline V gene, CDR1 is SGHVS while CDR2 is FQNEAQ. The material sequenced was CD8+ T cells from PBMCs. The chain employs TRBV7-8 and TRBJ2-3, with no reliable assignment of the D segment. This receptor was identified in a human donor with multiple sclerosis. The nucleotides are TGTGCCAGCAGCCCGACTCGCGGAGATAGAGATACGCAGTATTTT. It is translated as CASSPTRGDRDTQYF.